This T cell receptor beta chain was captured by sequencing in a study of blood T cells in healthy people across ages. The study's findings and limits: A greater number of naive CD4+ cells and higher diversity distinguished long-lived donors from aged donors. It was held that diversity estimates obtained from one million T cells represented underestimates.

The V gene end was trimmed by 5 bases and the J gene end by 8 bases; junction bases not matched to a gene: 7. The CDR3 spans 13 residues. Germline V gene data show CDR1 as SGHTA and CDR2 as FQGNSA. In the case of this clonotype: Its cognate antigen is unknown.

Total RNA was isolated from each sample in quantities of at least 5 micrograms. Using a J-beta primer mix together with a sample-barcoded 5' primer, a second PCR was run for about 6 to 11 cycles. Every cDNA molecule bore a tag from a template-switch adaptor containing 12 random nucleotides. TCRdb reprocessed the 5' RACE reads with MiXCR, giving one entry per CDR3 protein. The sample contains some 800,000 distinct CDR3 sequences, 40% to 50% of which appear only once. The chain joins TRBV7-2 to TRBJ1-2; TRBD1 aligns across 8 bases. Source material: blood. This clonotype was sampled from a man in his 60s in good health. In DNA, the CDR3 is TGTGCCAGCAGCAACCGGACAGGGCCGGGCTACACCTTC. Protein product: CASSNRTGPGYTF.